One and the same sample provided the 16 T cell receptor beta chains below, sequenced in a study of response to subunit inactivated influenza vaccine. TCRdb analysed the RT-PCR reads with MiXCR anew, one entry per CDR3 protein. Among more than 450,000 distinct CDR3 sequences listed, about 11% were seen once. The source was PBMCs from blood, collected on the day of vaccination. The receptors derive from a man aged 45-60 years who received an inactivated influenza vaccine.

The gene calls are TRBV11-2 and TRBJ2-3, with a possible D match to TRBD2 (5 bases). With 2 bases removed from V and 2 bases from J, the gap between germline ends came to 11 bases. Germline loops: CDR1 SGHAT, CDR2 FQNNGV. The CDR3 covers 15 residues. The CDR3 protein is CASSLRGLITDTQYF. The CDR3 DNA reads as TGTGCCAGCAGCTTACGAGGGTTGATCACAGATACGCAGTATTTT.

This clonotype was recorded only once. The rearrangement joins TRBV20-1 to TRBJ2-3, with unresolved D. Between the trimmed V and J ends, which lost 6 bases and 3 bases, there was a span of 16 bases. The CDR3 runs to 14 residues. Germline loops: CDR1 DFQATT, CDR2 SNEGSKA (reference sequence). CDR3 bases: TGCAGTGCCCCACCCCCCCAAAAGACAGATACGCAGTATTTT. Translated: CSAPPPQKTDTQYF.

Written as DNA, the CDR3 is TGTGCCAGCAGCGTAGGTTGGGACAGGGGTGCCTACGAGCAGTACTTC. It is translated as CASSVGWDRGAYEQYF. V and J are TRBV9 and TRBJ2-7; 10 positions match TRBD1. V trimming: 0 bases; J trimming: 2 bases; junction bases outside the gene matches: 5. This CDR3 is built from 16 residues. Looked up from germline, CDR1 is SGDLS and CDR2 is YYNGEE.

This chain links TRBV12-3 or TRBV12-4 with TRBJ1-2; 8 nucleotides align to TRBD1. CDR3 length: 12 amino acids. Unmatched junction bases numbered 4, after V lost 6 bases and J lost 7 bases. The CDR3 bases are TGTGCCAGCAGCCGACAGGGGCTTGGCTACACCTTC. Encoded protein: CASSRQGLGYTF.

This sequence joins TRBV20-1 and TRBJ2-2, with a weak D call TRBD2 (6 bases). Germline V lookup: CDR1 DFQATT, CDR2 SNEGSKA (reference sequence). The CDR3 contains 16 residues. V dropped 3 bases and J dropped 2 bases, with 16 bases sitting between them. The CDR3 DNA reads TGCAGTGCTAGTCCCGTATTAGCGGAAAACACCGGGGAGCTGTTTTTT. Its protein product is CSASPVLAENTGELFF.

The rearrangement joins TRBV28 to TRBJ2-3; the D is unclear. Between the trimmed V and J ends, which lost 6 bases and 3 bases, there was a span of 19 bases. Germline CDR1 and CDR2: MDHEN and SYDVKM. The CDR3 is 16 residues long. The CDR3: CASRDRAPRQTDTQYF. CDR3 DNA sequence: TGTGCCAGCAGGGACCGGGCCCCAAGGCAGACAGATACGCAGTATTTT.

This clonotype was seen more than once but under ten times. The V gene is TRBV20-1, the J gene TRBJ2-7; 8 bases are a match to TRBD1. Germline CDR1 and CDR2: DFQATT and SNEGSKA (reference sequence). This CDR3 spans 14 amino acids. V shed 2 bases and J 2 bases; nucleotides not matched to a gene: 5. CDR3 bases: TGCAGTGCTAGAAACCCGACAGGGGCCTACGAGCAGTACTTC. Translation gives CSARNPTGAYEQYF.

The chain is built from TRBV24-1 and TRBJ2-3; D remains ambiguous. V was pared by 1 base and J by 0 bases, with 7 bases between. Germline values: CDR1 KGHDR, CDR2 SFDVKD. This CDR3 region has 15 residues. CDR3 amino acids: CATSDLGPSTDTQYF. The CDR3 bases are TGTGCCACCAGTGATTTAGGTCCTAGCACAGATACGCAGTATTTT.

The rearrangement links TRBV5-1 to TRBJ2-7; TRBD1 is a possible D gene (5 bases). The germline V gene encodes CDR1 SGHRS and CDR2 YFSETQ. Trimming cost V 2 bases and J 3 bases, with 9 bases left between them. The CDR3 totals 13 residues. CDR3 DNA sequence: TGCGCCAGCAGCTTCTCACAGGTCTACGAGCAGTACTTC. Its protein product is CASSFSQVYEQYF.

This clonotype was picked up a small number of times. The V call is TRBV28, the J call TRBJ2-1; tentatively, D is TRBD1 (6 bases). CDR1 and CDR2 (germline): MDHEN, SYDVKM. CDR3 size: 15 residues. V was clipped by 10 bases and J by 6 bases, with 22 bases between them. CDR3 sequence reads: CATTEDSNSVNEQFF. DNA for the CDR3: TGTGCCACAACCGAGGACAGCAACAGCGTCAATGAGCAGTTCTTC.

This clonotype has ten or more counts. The chain has TRBV2 and TRBJ2-1; D tentatively reads TRBD1 or TRBD2 (5 bases each). Per the germline V gene, CDR1 is SNHLY and CDR2 is FYNNEI. Trimming took off 1 base at V and 9 bases at J, with 13 bases between the two ends. CDR3 size: 14 residues. The CDR3 region is CASSEVGPRGEQFF. The CDR3, as DNA: TGTGCCAGCAGTGAAGTGGGGCCTCGGGGTGAGCAGTTCTTC.

This clonotype was counted between two and nine times. The CDR3 nucleotides read TGTGCCAGCAGCCCCCAACTGAACACCGGGGAGCTGTTTTTT. Residues: CASSPQLNTGELFF. The V call is TRBV7-9, the J call TRBJ2-2, with D unresolved. V was shortened by 5 bases and J by 1 base, with 8 bases between the two germline ends. The CDR3 is 14 amino acids. From germline, CDR1 is SEHNR and CDR2 FQNEAQ (reference sequence).

The gene calls are TRBV5-1 and TRBJ2-1; 7 positions match TRBD2. The germline gives CDR1 SGHRS, CDR2 YFSETQ. This CDR3 has 15 residues. V shed 2 bases and J 3 bases; nucleotides not matched to a gene: 5. CDR3 nucleotide sequence: TGCGCCAGCAGCTTTGGGGGAGGGTTCTACAATGAGCAGTTCTTC. Protein: CASSFGGGFYNEQFF.

This clonotype was recorded a few times. This chain joins TRBV12-3 or TRBV12-4 and TRBJ2-7; a weak D match, TRBD1 (5 bases). The CDR3 covers 14 residues. V gave up 2 bases and J gave up 4 bases, with 12 bases separating them. CDR3 bases: TGTGCCAGCAGTTTACAGGATCCAGGGTACGAGCAGTACTTC. This encodes CASSLQDPGYEQYF.

This clonotype was seen only a few times. The genes are TRBV12-3 or TRBV12-4 and TRBJ2-2; 13 bases agree with TRBD2. J was trimmed by 7 bases and V by 1 base; bases with no gene match: 6. The CDR3 runs 17 residues. CDR3 residues: CASSLVGTSGKVGELFF. The CDR3 DNA is TGTGCCAGCAGTTTAGTAGGGACTAGCGGGAAGGTCGGGGAGCTGTTTTTT.

This clonotype was found a few times. The chain combines TRBV7-2 with TRBJ1-1; D is uncertain. The germline V gene encodes CDR1 SGHTA and CDR2 FQGNSA. Trimming removed 1 base at V and 1 base at J, with 10 bases between. The CDR3 loop spans 15 amino acids. The CDR3 region is CASSLVRLGNTEAFF. Here the CDR3 DNA reads TGTGCCAGCAGCTTAGTTAGGCTTGGGAACACTGAAGCTTTCTTT. The variable domain in full, completed from reference TRBV7-2 and TRBJ1-1, reads GAGVSQSPSNKVTEKGKDVELRCDPISGHTALYWYRQSLGQGLEFLIYFQGNSAPDKSGLPSDRFSAERTGGSVSTLTIQRTQQEDSAVYLCASSLVRLGNTEAFFGQGTRLTVV.